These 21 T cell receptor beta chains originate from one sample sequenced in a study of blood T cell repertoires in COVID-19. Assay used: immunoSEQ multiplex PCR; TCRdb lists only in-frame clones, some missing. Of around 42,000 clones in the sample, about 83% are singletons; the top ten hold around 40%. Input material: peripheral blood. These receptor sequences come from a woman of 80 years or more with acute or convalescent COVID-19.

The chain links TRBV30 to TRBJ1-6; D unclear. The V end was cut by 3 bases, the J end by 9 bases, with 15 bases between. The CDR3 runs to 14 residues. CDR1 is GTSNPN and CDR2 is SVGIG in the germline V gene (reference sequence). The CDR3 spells CAWSEVLSGSPLHF. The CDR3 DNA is TGTGCCTGGAGCGAAGTCCTAAGCGGTTCACCCCTCCACTTT.

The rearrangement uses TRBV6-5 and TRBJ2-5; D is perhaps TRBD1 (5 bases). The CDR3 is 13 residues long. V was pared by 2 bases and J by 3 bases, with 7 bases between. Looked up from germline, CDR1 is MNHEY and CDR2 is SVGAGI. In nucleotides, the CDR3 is TGTGCCAGCAGTTACGGGGCAGAAGAGACCCAGTACTTC. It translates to CASSYGAEETQYF.

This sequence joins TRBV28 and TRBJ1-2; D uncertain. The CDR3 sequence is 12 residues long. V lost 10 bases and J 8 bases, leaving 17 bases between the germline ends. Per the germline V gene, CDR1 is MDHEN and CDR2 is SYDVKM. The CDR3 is CATGPKVRGYTF. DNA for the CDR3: TGTGCCACAGGTCCCAAGGTCCGCGGCTACACCTTC.

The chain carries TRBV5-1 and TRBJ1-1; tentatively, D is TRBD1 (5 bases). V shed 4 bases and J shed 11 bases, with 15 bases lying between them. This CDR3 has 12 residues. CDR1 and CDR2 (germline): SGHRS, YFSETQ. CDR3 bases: TGCGCCAGCAGCAGCCCGGGGGTCTCGGCTTTCTTT. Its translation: CASSSPGVSAFF.

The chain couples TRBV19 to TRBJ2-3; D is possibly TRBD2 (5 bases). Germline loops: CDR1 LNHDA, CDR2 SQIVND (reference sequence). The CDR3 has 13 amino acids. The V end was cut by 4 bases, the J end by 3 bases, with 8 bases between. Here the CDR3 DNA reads TGTGCCAGTAGTAACGGCGGGACAGATACGCAGTATTTT. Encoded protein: CASSNGGTDTQYF. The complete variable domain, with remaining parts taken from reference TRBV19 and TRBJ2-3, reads DGGITQSPKYLFRKEGQNVTLSCEQNLNHDAMYWYRQDPGQGLRLIYYSQIVNDFQKGDIAEGYSVSREKKESFPLTVTSAQKNPTAFYLCASSNGGTDTQYFGPGTRLTVL.

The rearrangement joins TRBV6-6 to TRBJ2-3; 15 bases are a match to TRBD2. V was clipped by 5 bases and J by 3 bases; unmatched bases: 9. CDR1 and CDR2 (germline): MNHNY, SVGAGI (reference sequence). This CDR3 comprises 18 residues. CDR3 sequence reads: CASSPRTSGGARTDTQYF. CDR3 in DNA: TGTGCCAGCAGTCCCCGGACTAGCGGGGGGGCGCGGACAGATACGCAGTATTTT.

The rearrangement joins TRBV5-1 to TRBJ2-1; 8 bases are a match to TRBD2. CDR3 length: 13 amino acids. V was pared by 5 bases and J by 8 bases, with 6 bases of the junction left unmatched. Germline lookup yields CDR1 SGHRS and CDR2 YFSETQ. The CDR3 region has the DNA TGCGCCAGCAGTAGCGGGGTCGCGGATGAGCAGTTCTTC. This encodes CASSSGVADEQFF.

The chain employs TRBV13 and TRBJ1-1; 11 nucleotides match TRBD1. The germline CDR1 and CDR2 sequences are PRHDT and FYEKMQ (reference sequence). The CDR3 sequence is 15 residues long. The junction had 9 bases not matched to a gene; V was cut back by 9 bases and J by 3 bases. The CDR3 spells CASASRTGGHTEAFF. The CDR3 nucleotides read TGTGCCAGTGCGTCCAGGACAGGGGGCCACACTGAAGCTTTCTTT.

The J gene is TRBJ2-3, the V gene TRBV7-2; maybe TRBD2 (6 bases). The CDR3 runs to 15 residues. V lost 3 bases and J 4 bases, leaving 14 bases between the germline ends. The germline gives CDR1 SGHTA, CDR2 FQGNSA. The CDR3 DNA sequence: TGTGCCAGCAGCTTGTCGGGACTCAAGGCAGATACGCAGTATTTT. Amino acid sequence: CASSLSGLKADTQYF.

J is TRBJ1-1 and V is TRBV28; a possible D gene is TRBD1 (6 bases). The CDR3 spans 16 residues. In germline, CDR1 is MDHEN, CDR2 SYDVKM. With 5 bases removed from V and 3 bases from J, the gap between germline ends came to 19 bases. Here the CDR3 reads CASSKGILPGDTEAFF. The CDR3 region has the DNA TGTGCCAGCAGTAAGGGCATCCTCCCAGGGGACACTGAAGCTTTCTTT. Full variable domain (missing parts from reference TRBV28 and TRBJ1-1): DVKVTQSSRYLVKRTGEKVFLECVQDMDHENMFWYRQDPGLGLRLIYFSYDVKMKEKGDIPEGYSVSREKKERFSLILESASTNQTSMYLCASSKGILPGDTEAFFGQGTRLTVV.

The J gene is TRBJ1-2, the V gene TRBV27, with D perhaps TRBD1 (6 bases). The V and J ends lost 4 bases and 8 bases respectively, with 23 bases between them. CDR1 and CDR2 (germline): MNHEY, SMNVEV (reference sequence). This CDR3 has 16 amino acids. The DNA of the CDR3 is TGTGCCAGCAGTTCCCTGGGACAAAACGTGGTGTGGGGCTACACCTTC. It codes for CASSSLGQNVVWGYTF.

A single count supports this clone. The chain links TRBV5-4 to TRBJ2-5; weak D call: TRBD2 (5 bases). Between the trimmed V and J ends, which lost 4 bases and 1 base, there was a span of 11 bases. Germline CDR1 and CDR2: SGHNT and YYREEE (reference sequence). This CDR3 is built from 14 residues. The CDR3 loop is CASSVTRGQETQYF. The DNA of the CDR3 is TGTGCCAGCAGCGTCACTAGAGGCCAAGAGACCCAGTACTTC. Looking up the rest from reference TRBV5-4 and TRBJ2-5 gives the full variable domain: ETGVTQSPTHLIKTRGQQVTLRCSSQSGHNTVSWYQQALGQGPQFIFQYYREEENGRGNFPPRFSGLQFPNYSSELNVNALELDDSALYLCASSVTRGQETQYFGPGTRLLVL.

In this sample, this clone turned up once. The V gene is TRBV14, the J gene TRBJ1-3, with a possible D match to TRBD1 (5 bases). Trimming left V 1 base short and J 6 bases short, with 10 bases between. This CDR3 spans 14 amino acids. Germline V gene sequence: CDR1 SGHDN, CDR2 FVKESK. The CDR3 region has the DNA TGTGCCAGCAGCCAAGTCAGGGCTCCAAACACCATATATTTT. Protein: CASSQVRAPNTIYF.

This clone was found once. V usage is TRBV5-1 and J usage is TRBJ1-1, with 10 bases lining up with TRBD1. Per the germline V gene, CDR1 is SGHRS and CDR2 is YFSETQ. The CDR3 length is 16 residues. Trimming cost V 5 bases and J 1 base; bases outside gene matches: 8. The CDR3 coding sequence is TGCGCCAGCAGGATGGGGACAGGGGCTTCGAACACTGAAGCTTTCTTT. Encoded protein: CASRMGTGASNTEAFF.

The CDR3 nucleotides are TGTGCCAGCTCACCGGGACAGGACCCTTCCCCGACCTTC. This translates into CASSPGQDPSPTF. V gene TRBV18 combines with J gene TRBJ1-2; 8 nucleotides line up with TRBD1. Trimming at V came to 3 bases and at J to 14 bases, leaving 11 bases not matched to a gene. The CDR3 totals 13 residues. The germline CDR1 and CDR2 sequences are KGHSH and LQKENI.

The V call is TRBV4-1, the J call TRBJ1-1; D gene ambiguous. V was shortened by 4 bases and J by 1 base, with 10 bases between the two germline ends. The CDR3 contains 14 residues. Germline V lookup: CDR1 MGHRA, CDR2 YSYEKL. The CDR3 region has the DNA TGCGCCAGCAGCCTTCGACACTCGAACACTGAAGCTTTCTTT. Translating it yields CASSLRHSNTEAFF.

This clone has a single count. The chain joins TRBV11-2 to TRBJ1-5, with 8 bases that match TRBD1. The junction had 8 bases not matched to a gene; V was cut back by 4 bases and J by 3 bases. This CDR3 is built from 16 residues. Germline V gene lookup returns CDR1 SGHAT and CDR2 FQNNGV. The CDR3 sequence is CASSSNGQGHNQPQHF. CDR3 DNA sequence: TGTGCCAGCAGCTCCAACGGACAGGGCCACAATCAGCCCCAGCATTTT.

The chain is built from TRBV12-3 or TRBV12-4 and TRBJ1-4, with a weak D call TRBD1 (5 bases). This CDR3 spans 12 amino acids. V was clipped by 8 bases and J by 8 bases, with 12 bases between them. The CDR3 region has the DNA TGTGCCAGCTCAGGTGGGGGGGAAAAACTGTTTTTT. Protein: CASSGGGEKLFF.

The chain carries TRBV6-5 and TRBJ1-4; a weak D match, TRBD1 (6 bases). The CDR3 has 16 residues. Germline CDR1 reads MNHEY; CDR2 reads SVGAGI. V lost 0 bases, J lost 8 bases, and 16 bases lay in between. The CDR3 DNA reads TGTGCCAGCAGTTACTCTGGGGGGGGCTTAGGAGAAAAACTGTTTTTT. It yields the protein CASSYSGGGLGEKLFF.

In DNA, the CDR3 is TGTGCCAGCTCACCATCGGGTGGAAAAGAGACCCAGTACTTC. It codes for CASSPSGGKETQYF. This chain uses TRBV18 with TRBJ2-5; D not resolved. The CDR3 is 14 amino acids. CDR1 is KGHSH, CDR2 LQKENI, per germline. Trimming stripped 2 bases from V and 3 bases from J, with 10 bases between.

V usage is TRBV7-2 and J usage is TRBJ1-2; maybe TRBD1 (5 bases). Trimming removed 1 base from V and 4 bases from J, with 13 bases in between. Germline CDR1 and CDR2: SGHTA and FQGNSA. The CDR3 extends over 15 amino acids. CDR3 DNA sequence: TGTGCCAGCAGCTTAGGGCAGGGTACTCGCTATGGCTACACCTTC. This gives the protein CASSLGQGTRYGYTF.